A single sample gave rise to the 20 T cell receptor beta chains below, sequenced in a study of blood T cell repertoires in COVID-19. Sequenced by immunoSEQ multiplex PCR; TCRdb stores in-frame clones only, minus some. This table holds more than 300,000 clones, 65% to 85% found once. Sequencing was carried out using peripheral blood. The receptor set was obtained from a woman in her forties or fifties with acute or convalescent COVID-19.

The chain couples TRBV9 to TRBJ2-3, with TRBD2 as a possible D gene (6 bases). This CDR3 comprises 16 residues. The ends were cut back, 2 bases at V and 1 base at J, with 14 bases in the middle. Germline CDR1 and CDR2: SGDLS and YYNGEE. CDR3 nucleotides: TGTGCCAGCAGCGTGGACCTAGCGAGAGGCACAGATACGCAGTATTTT. Its translation is CASSVDLARGTDTQYF.

The V call is TRBV6-5, the J call TRBJ2-5, with D possibly matching TRBD2 (6 bases). CDR3 size: 14 residues. Germline-derived CDR1 and CDR2 are MNHEY and SVGAGI. With 6 bases removed from V and 4 bases from J, the gap between germline ends came to 15 bases. The CDR3 sequence: CASSQTRRTETQYF. The CDR3 nucleotides read TGTGCCAGCAGCCAGACTAGACGTACAGAGACCCAGTACTTC.

V usage is TRBV3-1 (or the pseudogene TRBV3-2) and J usage is TRBJ2-2; D is perhaps TRBD2 (5 bases). Trimming removed 3 bases at V and 6 bases at J, with 14 bases between. CDR1 and CDR2 from the germline V gene are LGHDT and YNNKEL (reference sequence). The CDR3 is 15 residues long. The CDR3 nucleotides are TGTGCCAGCAGCCACCAGCCCGGGGTATCCGGGGAGCTGTTTTTT. Amino acid sequence: CASSHQPGVSGELFF.

This clone was seen only once. V usage is TRBV12-3 or TRBV12-4 and J usage is TRBJ2-1; 8 bases match TRBD1. Trimming cost V 6 bases and J 8 bases; bases outside gene matches: 6. The CDR3 covers 13 residues. This chain's CDR3 is CASRGQDRHEQFF. The DNA of the CDR3 is TGTGCCAGCAGGGGACAGGATAGACATGAGCAGTTCTTC.

The chain links TRBV14 to TRBJ1-2, with TRBD1 identical over 10 bases. Germline CDR1 and CDR2: SGHDN and FVKESK. The CDR3 runs 15 residues. Trimming removed 4 bases from V and 5 bases from J; junction bases left unmatched: 7. CDR3 sequence reads: CASSPRTGGSYGYTF. CDR3 nucleotide sequence: TGTGCCAGCAGCCCCCGGACAGGGGGTAGTTATGGCTACACCTTC. The variable domain in full, completed from reference TRBV14 and TRBJ1-2, reads EAGVTQFPSHSVIEKGQTVTLRCDPISGHDNLYWYRRVMGKEIKFLLHFVKESKQDESGMPNNRFLAERTGGTYSTLKVQPAELEDSGVYFCASSPRTGGSYGYTFGSGTRLTVV.

This chain connects TRBV5-1 to TRBJ1-6; 10 positions match TRBD1. From germline, CDR1 is SGHRS and CDR2 YFSETQ. V lost 4 bases to trimming and J lost 7 bases; unmatched junction nucleotides: 8. The CDR3 is 16 residues long. The CDR3 protein is CASSPARQGANSPLHF. CDR3 bases: TGCGCCAGCAGCCCAGCCCGACAGGGGGCCAATTCACCCCTCCACTTT.

The rearrangement joins TRBV6-6 to TRBJ2-2; D not resolved. V lost 6 bases and J 0 bases, leaving 8 bases between the germline ends. The V gene's germline CDR1 is MNHNY and CDR2 SVGAGI (reference sequence). The CDR3 covers 14 residues. The CDR3 nucleotides are TGTGCCAGCAGCCGGAGTACGAACACCGGGGAGCTGTTTTTT. Protein sequence: CASSRSTNTGELFF.

The V call is TRBV5-1, the J call TRBJ1-2; a weak D match, TRBD1 (6 bases). In germline, CDR1 is SGHRS, CDR2 YFSETQ. There are 15 residues in the CDR3. V was cut by 0 bases and J by 2 bases, with 11 bases left in between. CDR3 sequence (DNA): TGCGCCAGCAGCTTGGGAGGGGGAATAAACTATGGCTACACCTTC. Translated, it gives CASSLGGGINYGYTF. Full variable domain (missing parts from reference TRBV5-1 and TRBJ1-2): KAGVTQTPRYLIKTRGQQVTLSCSPISGHRSVSWYQQTPGQGLQFLFEYFSETQRNKGNFPGRFSGRQFSNSRSEMNVSTLELGDSALYLCASSLGGGINYGYTFGSGTRLTVV.

V and J are TRBV4-2 and TRBJ2-1; possible D gene TRBD1, 6 bases. Trimming cost V 0 bases and J 4 bases, with 10 bases left between them. The CDR3 is 15 residues long. Germline V CDR1 and CDR2: LGHNA, YNFKEQ. The CDR3 nucleotides are TGTGCCAGCAGCCAAGAAGGGGGAATGTACAATGAGCAGTTCTTC. Its protein product is CASSQEGGMYNEQFF.

A word on this clone: Compared with germline, one end of the junction differs, possibly owing to a read error. The chain carries TRBV5-1 and TRBJ1-6; a possible D gene is TRBD1 (5 bases). This CDR3 region has 14 residues. In germline, CDR1 is SGHRS, CDR2 YFSETQ. The CDR3 nucleotides are TGCGCCAGCAGTTTGGAGGGGCTTAATTCACCCCTCCACTTT. Amino acids: CASSLEGLNSPLHF.

This clone was seen a handful of times. This chain uses TRBV27 with TRBJ1-1; perhaps TRBD1 as D (6 bases). Germline V gene data show CDR1 as MNHEY and CDR2 as SMNVEV (reference sequence). The ends were cut back, 4 bases at V and 5 bases at J, with 20 bases in the middle. The CDR3 has 16 amino acids. The CDR3 here is CASSSPMRRGLTEAFF. CDR3 nucleotides: TGTGCCAGCAGTTCCCCTATGAGGCGGGGGCTGACTGAAGCTTTCTTT.

The chain recombines TRBV2 with TRBJ2-2; 14 bases agree with TRBD2. This CDR3 comprises 17 residues. V gave up 3 bases and J gave up 6 bases; unmatched junction bases: 6. The germline CDR1 and CDR2 sequences are SNHLY and FYNNEI. This CDR3 reads CASSDGTSGGSPGELFF. In nucleotides, the CDR3 is TGTGCCAGCAGTGATGGGACTAGCGGGGGCTCGCCCGGGGAGCTGTTTTTT.

The chain links TRBV27 to TRBJ1-2; 8 nucleotides align to TRBD1. This CDR3 has 15 amino acids. V shed 5 bases, J shed 5 bases, and the junction held 10 bases outside the gene matches. CDR1 is MNHEY, CDR2 SMNVEV, per germline (reference sequence). The CDR3 nucleotides read TGTGCCAGCAGTAACGGACAGGGTACTTGGTATGGCTACACCTTC. It translates to CASSNGQGTWYGYTF.

This chain connects TRBV7-3 to TRBJ2-1; TRBD2 aligns across 13 bases. Germline CDR1 SGHTA, CDR2 FQGTGA. This CDR3 has 16 residues. With V trimmed by 5 bases and J by 9 bases, 10 bases remained unmatched. The CDR3 reads CASSRFRLAGGGEQFF. The CDR3, as DNA: TGTGCCAGCAGCCGATTTCGACTAGCGGGAGGCGGTGAGCAGTTCTTC.

The chain employs TRBV14 and TRBJ2-2, with 7 bases matching TRBD2. Trimming cost V 4 bases and J 7 bases; bases outside gene matches: 3. The CDR3 runs to 13 residues. Germline lookup yields CDR1 SGHDN and CDR2 FVKESK. CDR3: CASSPTSVGELFF. In DNA form, the CDR3 reads TGTGCCAGCAGCCCCACTAGCGTCGGGGAGCTGTTTTTT.

V usage is TRBV2 and J usage is TRBJ1-5; TRBD1 is a possible D gene (6 bases). CDR3 length: 13 amino acids. Between the trimmed V and J ends, which lost 6 bases and 7 bases, there was a span of 13 bases. Germline V gene sequence: CDR1 SNHLY, CDR2 FYNNEI. Here the CDR3 reads CASSLTGFQPQHF. For the CDR3, the DNA is TGTGCCAGCAGCCTCACAGGGTTCCAGCCCCAGCATTTT.

The DNA for the CDR3 is TGTGCCAGCAGCTTAGTCCAGAATTCACCCCTCCACTTT. It codes for CASSLVQNSPLHF. V is TRBV7-6 and J is TRBJ1-6; D is unclear. This CDR3 region has 13 residues. V was shortened by 1 base and J by 7 bases, with 5 bases between the two germline ends. CDR1 and CDR2 (germline): SGHVS, FNYEAQ.

This chain uses TRBV28 with TRBJ2-1, with 11 bases fitting TRBD2. Germline V gives CDR1 MDHEN, CDR2 SYDVKM. The CDR3 runs to 16 residues. Trimming removed 1 base from V and 4 bases from J; junction bases left unmatched: 3. CDR3: CASSLFSSGGYNEQFF. CDR3 bases: TGTGCCAGCAGTTTATTTTCTAGCGGGGGGTACAATGAGCAGTTCTTC.

The chain carries TRBV5-1 and TRBJ2-5; D gene ambiguous. The germline CDR1 and CDR2 sequences are SGHRS and YFSETQ. Trimming removed 1 base at V and 1 base at J, with 5 bases between. The CDR3 has 13 amino acids. This CDR3 reads CASSLFSQETQYF. The CDR3, as DNA: TGCGCCAGCAGCTTGTTCAGCCAAGAGACCCAGTACTTC.

This rearrangement joins TRBV2 to TRBJ1-5; 7 bases fit TRBD1. CDR1 SNHLY and CDR2 FYNNEI come from the germline V gene. The CDR3 covers 15 residues. J was trimmed by 4 bases and V by 6 bases; bases with no gene match: 9. CDR3 DNA: TGTGCCAGCAGCCAGGGACAGCGCTCAAATCAGCCCCAGCATTTT. The encoded protein is CASSQGQRSNQPQHF. Together with reference TRBV2 and TRBJ1-5, the CDR3 gives the full variable domain: EPEVTQTPSHQVTQMGQEVILRCVPISNHLYFYWYRQILGQKVEFLVSFYNNEISEKSEIFDDQFSVERPDGSNFTLKIRSTKLEDSAMYFCASSQGQRSNQPQHFGDGTRLSIL.